This TCR beta chain was sequenced in a study of CD8 T cells in Susac syndrome. Study conclusions and caveats: As the study acknowledged, the number of individuals in its TCR sequencing and HLA analysis was relatively small.

TEMRA cells were FACS-enriched, and CD8+ and CD4+ T cells were isolated negatively. Trimming took 2 bases from V and 5 from J, leaving 15 bases between them. The germline V gene has CDR1 GTSNPN and CDR2 SVGIG (reference sequence). CDR3 length equals 15 residues. Points on this clonotype: No antigen is known for it.

A quantity of about 0.45 to 1 ug RNA underwent reverse transcription using random hexamers. TCRdb processed the immunoSEQ multiplex PCR reads anew with MiXCR; each CDR3 protein has one entry. This table has approximately 180,000 distinct CDR3 sequences, approximately 93% appearing once. This receptor was taken from a human donor with multiple sclerosis. J is TRBJ2-2 and V is TRBV30; D call uncertain. Input material: CD4+ T cells from PBMCs. CDR3 bases: TGTGCCTGGAGTAACCCGGTAATGTGGACCGGGGAGCTGTTTTTT. This gives the protein CAWSNPVMWTGELFF.